Sequencing of this TCR beta chain was carried out in a study of blood T cell repertoires in COVID-19. Study at large: Nucleic acid was either cDNA or gDNA, and it came from T cells, B-cell-depleted T cells, or PBMCs.

The study drew participants aged about 18 to 95 years from approximately 23 US areas. Each participant's cohort was designated according to participant-reported clinical history. Within the 2 weeks before study entry, each person in the exposed group met a COVID-19 case. The repertoire was sequenced with immunoSEQ multiplex PCR; TCRdb's copy has only in-frame clones and lacks some. This table holds hundreds of thousands of clones, roughly 88% found once. CDR3 length equals 16 residues. V shed 1 base and J shed 4 bases, with 14 bases lying between them. The germline gives CDR1 SGHTA, CDR2 FQGNSA. The rearrangement joins TRBV7-2 to TRBJ1-5, with D perhaps matching TRBD1 (6 bases). This receptor was obtained from a woman under 30 who had been exposed to COVID-19. Sequenced material: PBMCs or T cells enriched from blood (not recorded which). The CDR3 spells CASSLDRAFGNQPQHF. The CDR3 coding sequence is TGTGCCAGCAGCTTAGACAGGGCTTTTGGGAATCAGCCCCAGCATTTT.